This T cell receptor (beta chain) was sequenced for a study of T-cell memory formation after mild COVID-19. TCRdb independently ran MiXCR on the 5' RACE reads; one entry per CDR3 protein. The data hold roughly 310,000 distinct CDR3 sequences, with less than 20% observed a single time. General study points: Among contracting clones, CD4+ were mainly CM/EM and CD8+ enriched in EMRA.

Comment on this clonotype: The antigen is undetermined.

The junction had 6 bases not matched to a gene; V was cut back by 7 bases and J by 4 bases. The CDR3 sequence is 13 residues long. Sequenced: PBMCs or a T cell subset sorted from them (not recorded which). This chain links TRBV12-3 or TRBV12-4 with TRBJ1-2; 7 bases agree with TRBD1. This TCR was recovered from a man younger than 35 who had mild COVID-19 (a few samples of this study predate the infection). Cell type and time point are not known. CDR3 in DNA: TGTGCCAGCAACCCCAGGGGGGCCTATGGCTACACCTTC. Encoded protein: CASNPRGAYGYTF.